Listed here is a single TCR beta chain. The antigen is not known. The data originate from a study of PD-1 blockade in classical Hodgkin lymphoma. General study results and limits: Healthy donors were reported to have higher baseline TCR diversity than newly diagnosed patients. Partial responders and progressors had significantly lower baseline TCR diversity.

Looked up from germline, CDR1 is GTSNPN and CDR2 is SVGIG (reference sequence). Losses at the gene ends were 5 bases for V and 3 bases for J; bases not matched to a gene: 5. This CDR3 is built from 14 residues. The assay was immunoSEQ multiplex PCR, and TCRdb's table has in-frame clones only and misses some. The sample carries about 110,000 clones, approximately 90% recorded once. Regarding time point: cycle 4 day 1 (C4D1), after 6 weeks of nivolumab. All patients experienced relapse after autologous stem cell transplantation, and brentuximab vedotin exposure was variable. Under best response, outcomes were complete response, partial response or progressive disease.

Sample: peripheral blood mononuclear cells (PBMCs), taken before the fourth cycle of nivolumab. The TCR was taken from a human donor with classical Hodgkin lymphoma. The rearrangement links TRBV30 to TRBJ2-7, with 12 bases fitting TRBD1. DNA of the CDR3: TGTGCCTGGTCCGGGACAGGGGGCATCTACGAGCAGTACTTC. Amino acid sequence: CAWSGTGGIYEQYF.